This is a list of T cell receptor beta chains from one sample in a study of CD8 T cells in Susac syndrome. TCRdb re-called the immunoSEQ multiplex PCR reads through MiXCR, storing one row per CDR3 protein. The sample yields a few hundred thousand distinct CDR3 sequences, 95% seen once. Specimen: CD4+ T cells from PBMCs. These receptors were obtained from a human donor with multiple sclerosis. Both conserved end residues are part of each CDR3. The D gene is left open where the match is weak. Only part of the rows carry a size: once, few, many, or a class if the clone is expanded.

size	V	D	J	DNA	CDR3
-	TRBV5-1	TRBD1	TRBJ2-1	TGCGCCAGCAGCTGGGTAGGACAGGGTAGCTCCTACAATGAGCAGTTCTTC	CASSWVGQGSSYNEQFF
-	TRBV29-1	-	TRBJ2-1	TGCAGCGTTGAATTCTCAGCCGGATGGTTCTTC	CSVEFSAGWFF
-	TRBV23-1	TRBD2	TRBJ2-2	TGCGCCAGCAGTCCTCCTTTAGCGGGAGGGCCCGGGGAGCTGTTTTTT	CASSPPLAGGPGELFF
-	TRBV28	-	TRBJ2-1	TGTGCCAGCAGTTTTGGTGATGAGCAGTTCTTC	CASSFGDEQFF
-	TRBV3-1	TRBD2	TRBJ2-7	TGTGCCAGCAGCCACCTAGCGGGGTCATTATACGAGCAGTACTTC	CASSHLAGSLYEQYF
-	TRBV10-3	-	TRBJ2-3	TGTGCCATCAGTGTGGGGGCCGGAGATACGCAGTATTTT	CAISVGAGDTQYF
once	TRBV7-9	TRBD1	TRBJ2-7	TGTGCCAGCACCCTCCGGACAGGGCCCGAGCAGTACTTC	CASTLRTGPEQYF
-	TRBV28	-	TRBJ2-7	TGTGCCAGCAGTCCATCGCGGGGCGGCGGGTACTACGAGCAGTACTTC	CASSPSRGGGYYEQYF
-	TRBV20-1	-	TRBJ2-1	TGCAGTCCCCACGGGGATGTATACAATGAGCAGTTCTTC	CSPHGDVYNEQFF
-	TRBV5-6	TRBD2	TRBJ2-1	TGTGCCAGCAGCTTGATGGGGGAGGGTGAGCAGTTCTTC	CASSLMGEGEQFF
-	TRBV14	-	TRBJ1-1	TGTGCCAGCAGCCAAGATTTCAGGGGATCTGAAGCTTTCTTT	CASSQDFRGSEAFF
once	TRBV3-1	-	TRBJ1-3	TGTGCCAGCAGCCAAGGGACCCTCGGAAACACCATATATTTT	CASSQGTLGNTIYF
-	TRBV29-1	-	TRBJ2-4	TGCAGCGGGAGGACTACACCGGACATTCAGTACTTC	CSGRTTPDIQYF
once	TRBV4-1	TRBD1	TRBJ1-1	TGCGCCAGCAGCGGGGGACAGGGTGTGGGCAACACTGAAGCTTTCTTT	CASSGGQGVGNTEAFF
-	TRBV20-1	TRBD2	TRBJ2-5	TGCAGTGCTAACGGACTAGCGGGAGAGACCCAGTACTTC	CSANGLAGETQYF
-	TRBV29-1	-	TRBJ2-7	TGCAGCGTTTTGACTACCTTATACGAGCAGTACTTC	CSVLTTLYEQYF
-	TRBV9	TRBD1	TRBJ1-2	TGTGCCAGCAGCGACCGGGACAGGGATCACTATGGCTACACCTTC	CASSDRDRDHYGYTF
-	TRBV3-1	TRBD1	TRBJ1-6	TGTGCCAGCGGAACTGGACAGGGACGGGATTCACCCCTCCACTTT	CASGTGQGRDSPLHF
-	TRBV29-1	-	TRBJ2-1	TGCAGCGGCGGCCTGGGGCCGAATACTATGGACCGCAATGAGCAGTTCTTC	CSGGLGPNTMDRNEQFF
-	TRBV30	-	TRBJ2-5	TGTGCCTGGAACGCACGACAAGAGACCCAGTACTTC	CAWNARQETQYF
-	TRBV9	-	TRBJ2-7	TGTGCCAGCAGCCCCGATGACCAGTACGAGCAGTACTTC	CASSPDDQYEQYF
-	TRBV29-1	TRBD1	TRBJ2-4	TGCAGCGTCCTCGACAGGGGAAAGAAAAACATTCAGTACTTC	CSVLDRGKKNIQYF
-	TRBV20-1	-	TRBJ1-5	TGCAGTGCTAGCAGGGGAAGGCAGCCCCAGCATTTT	CSASRGRQPQHF
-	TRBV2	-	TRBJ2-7	TGTGCCAGCAGTCTAATACTAGCTGCCTACGAGCAGTACTTC	CASSLILAAYEQYF
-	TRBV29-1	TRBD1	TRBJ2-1	TGCAGCGTTGAGACAGGGCTCTCCTACAATGAGCAGTTCTTC	CSVETGLSYNEQFF
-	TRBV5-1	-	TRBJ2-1	TGCGCCAGCAGCTTGCCGGAATCCTACAATGAGCAGTTCTTC	CASSLPESYNEQFF
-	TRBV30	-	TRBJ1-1	TGTGCCTCGAGGCGGGTTAGGGCCACTGAAGCTTTCTTT	CASRRVRATEAFF
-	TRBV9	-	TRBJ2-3	TGTGCCAGCAGCGTAGTGAGCGGGACAGATACGCAGTATTTT	CASSVVSGTDTQYF
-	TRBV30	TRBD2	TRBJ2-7	TGTGCCTGGAGTCCCATTAGCGGGAGGTCTGCCGAGCAGTACTTC	CAWSPISGRSAEQYF
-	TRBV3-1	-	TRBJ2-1	TGTGCCAGCAGCCAAGACACAGGGCTTTGGAATGAGCAGTTCTTC	CASSQDTGLWNEQFF
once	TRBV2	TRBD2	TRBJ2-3	TGTGCCAGTTGGACTAGCGGGATTAGCACAGATACGCAGTATTTT	CASWTSGISTDTQYF
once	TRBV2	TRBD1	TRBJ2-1	TGTGCCAGCAGAACCGGGACAGGGCCGAACAATGAGCAGTTCTTC	CASRTGTGPNNEQFF
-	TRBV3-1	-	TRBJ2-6	TGTGCCAGCACCCGGGGGGCCCCCTCTGGGGCCAACGTCCTGACTTTC	CASTRGAPSGANVLTF
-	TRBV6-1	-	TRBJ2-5	TGTGCCAGCAGTGCTCAGATTCTATCTGAGACCCAGTACTTC	CASSAQILSETQYF
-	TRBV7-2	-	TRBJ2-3	TGTGCCAGCAGCGGCCAGGGGGGGTCCACAGATACGCAGTATTTT	CASSGQGGSTDTQYF
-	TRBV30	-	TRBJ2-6	TGTGCCTGGAGGGACCCCTCTAGGGGGTCAGCTGGGGCCAACGTCCTGACTTTC	CAWRDPSRGSAGANVLTF
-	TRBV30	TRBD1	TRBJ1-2	TGTGCCTGGAGTCGGGACAGGGTTAACTATGGCTACACCTTC	CAWSRDRVNYGYTF
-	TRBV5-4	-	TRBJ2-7	TGTGCCAGCAGCTTGGCCCGCGAGCAGTACTTC	CASSLAREQYF
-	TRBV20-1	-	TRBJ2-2	TGCAGTGCTAGAGATGGTGGGGCAAGCCCGTCCGGGGAGCTGTTTTTT	CSARDGGASPSGELFF
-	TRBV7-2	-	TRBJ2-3	TGTGCCAGCAGCCATTCAGGGGCAGATACGCAGTATTTT	CASSHSGADTQYF
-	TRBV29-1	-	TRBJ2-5	TGCAGCGGATATCAAGAGACCCAGTACTTC	CSGYQETQYF
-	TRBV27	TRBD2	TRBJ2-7	TGTGCCAGCAGTTTAGGGCTAGCGGGAGTCGGCTACGAGCAGTACTTC	CASSLGLAGVGYEQYF
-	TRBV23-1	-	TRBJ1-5	TGCGCCAGCAGTCATACGACAGGGCCCCAGCATTTT	CASSHTTGPQHF
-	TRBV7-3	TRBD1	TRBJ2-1	TGTGCCAGCAGCTTATTTAGGGGGCCATACAATGAGCAGTTCTTC	CASSLFRGPYNEQFF
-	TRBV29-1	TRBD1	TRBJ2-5	TGCAGCGTTGACAAACAGGGGGGCCAGGGAGAGACCCAGTACTTC	CSVDKQGGQGETQYF
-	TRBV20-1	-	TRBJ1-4	TGCAGTGCTAGGGGGAAGGGTAATGAAAAACTGTTTTTT	CSARGKGNEKLFF
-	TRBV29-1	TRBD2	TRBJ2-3	TGCAGCGGGGGACTAGCGGGAGTTACAGATACGCAGTATTTT	CSGGLAGVTDTQYF